Included here is one T cell receptor (beta chain) sequence, with context. This could be a read error, since a much larger clone is one nucleotide away. For TCRbeta, the library was prepared with unique molecular identifiers. TCRdb re-called the PCR reads with MiXCR, one entry per CDR3 protein. The sample includes approximately 290,000 distinct CDR3 sequences, more than 9% of them seen just once. This entry belongs to a study of T-cell reconstitution after alpha-beta-depleted transplantation in children. CDR1 is SGHTA and CDR2 is FQGTGA in the germline V gene. This CDR3 is 13 amino acids long. Sample: peripheral blood, taken 180 days after TCRalphabeta/CD19-depleted stem cell transplant. This rearrangement joins TRBV7-3 to TRBJ1-1; D not resolved. The clonotype originates from a male patient aged 2-9 years who had a stem cell transplant for chronic granulomatous disease, so the T cells may come from the graft donor. The CDR3 is CASSLMRNLEALF. CDR3 nucleotides: TGTGCCAGCAGCTTAATGCGTAACCTTGAAGCTTTGTTT.